This TCR beta chain was observed in a study of identical twins. V lost 8 bases, J lost 4 bases, and 18 bases lay in between. In germline, CDR1 is SGHAT, CDR2 FQDESV (reference sequence). The CDR3 sequence is 15 residues long. TCRdb reanalysed the 5' RACE reads using MiXCR and keeps one entry per CDR3 protein. Here the sample spans about 240,000 distinct CDR3 sequences, approximately 11% being singletons. These records were also assigned to another study, of yellow fever vaccine responses in identical twins.

This TCR was recovered from a woman aged 18-29 years in good health. The chain has TRBV11-1 and TRBJ2-1; a weak D match, TRBD2 (5 bases). Sequencing was performed on memory (CD45RO+) T cells sorted from blood. The CDR3 bases are TGTGCCAGCCACCCCGCGACTACCGATTACAATGAGCAGTTCTTC. Encoded protein: CASHPATTDYNEQFF.